The 11 T cell receptor beta chains below come from one sample, sequenced in a study of neurological immune-mediated disorders. MiXCR, run by TCRdb on the 5' RACE reads, gives a single entry per CDR3 protein. Of roughly 60,000 distinct CDR3 sequences listed, about 3.7% are singletons. Input material: PBMCs. The source is a woman in her 50s with multiple sclerosis.

The table lists this clonotype with many counts. The V and J genes are TRBV28 and TRBJ2-6; D may correspond to TRBD1 or TRBD2 (5 bases each). The CDR3 runs 16 residues. The V and J ends lost 5 bases and 2 bases respectively, with 13 bases between them. Looked up from germline, CDR1 is MDHEN and CDR2 is SYDVKM. CDR3 region: CASSSQGVAGANVLTF. In DNA, the CDR3 is TGTGCCAGCAGTAGCCAGGGAGTCGCTGGGGCCAACGTCCTGACTTTC. Full variable domain (remainder filled in from reference TRBV28 and TRBJ2-6): DVKVTQSSRYLVKRTGEKVFLECVQDMDHENMFWYRQDPGLGLRLIYFSYDVKMKEKGDIPEGYSVSREKKERFSLILESASTNQTSMYLCASSSQGVAGANVLTFGAGSRLTVL.

This clonotype was seen at least ten times. V gene TRBV20-1 combines with J gene TRBJ2-7; TRBD1 agrees at 8 bases. There are 15 residues in the CDR3. J gave up 7 bases and V 3 bases, and 14 bases lay outside the gene matches. Germline CDR1 reads DFQATT; CDR2 reads SNEGSKA (reference sequence). The CDR3 region has the DNA TGCAGTGCTAGTCCCACGGACAGGGACGTCAAAGAGCAGTACTTC. Translated: CSASPTDRDVKEQYF.

This clonotype was counted many times. The V gene is TRBV4-3, the J gene TRBJ2-7; D is uncertain. V lost 5 bases to trimming and J lost 0 bases, with 11 bases between them. Germline values: CDR1 LGHNA, CDR2 YSLEER. This CDR3 comprises 14 residues. CDR3 protein: CASSVRGASYEQYF. The CDR3 DNA is TGCGCCAGCAGCGTAAGAGGTGCCTCCTACGAGCAGTACTTC.

This clonotype was found many times. This rearrangement joins TRBV3-1 to TRBJ2-7; 9 positions agree with TRBD2. The CDR3 is made up of 14 amino acids. V was clipped by 1 base and J by 7 bases; unmatched bases: 5. Germline assignment: CDR1 LGHDT and CDR2 YNNKEL (reference sequence). CDR3 nucleotide sequence: TGTGCCAGCAGCCAAGGAGGACTAGCGAAAGAGCAGTACTTC. Its protein product is CASSQGGLAKEQYF.

This clonotype occurred many times. This rearrangement joins TRBV7-9 to TRBJ2-7; D ambiguous. The germline V and J ends were trimmed by 5 bases and 7 bases, with 9 bases remaining between them. This CDR3 has 11 amino acids. The germline CDR1 and CDR2 sequences are SEHNR and FQNEAQ (reference sequence). The CDR3 reads CASSGVREQYF. CDR3 DNA sequence: TGTGCCAGCAGCGGGGTCCGGGAGCAGTACTTC.

This clonotype was seen at least ten times. The chain has TRBV7-2 and TRBJ2-3, with D uncertain. V shed 5 bases and J shed 2 bases, with 14 bases lying between them. The CDR3 runs to 15 residues. Germline CDR1 is SGHTA and CDR2 is FQGNSA. The CDR3 DNA sequence: TGTGCCAGCAGCCCCGAAGCTAGACTCACAGATACGCAGTATTTT. As protein: CASSPEARLTDTQYF.

The rearrangement uses TRBV10-3 and TRBJ1-2, with D tentatively TRBD1 (5 bases). The CDR3 length is 13 residues. Germline values: CDR1 ENHRY, CDR2 SYGVKD. Trimming stripped 10 bases from V and 4 bases from J, with 16 bases between. The CDR3 loop reads CATAPEGTYGYTF. The CDR3 bases are TGTGCCACCGCCCCAGAAGGGACCTATGGCTACACCTTC.

This clonotype was detected ten times or more. This chain links TRBV24-1 with TRBJ2-5; tentative D call: TRBD2 (5 bases). V lost 2 bases and J lost 4, with 13 bases in between. The length of the CDR3 is 15 residues. Per germline, CDR1 KGHDR and CDR2 SFDVKD. The CDR3 DNA sequence: TGTGCCACCAGTGATTCCCCGGGAACCCGAGAGACCCAGTACTTC. Protein sequence: CATSDSPGTRETQYF.

This clonotype was found many times. The rearrangement uses TRBV5-1 and TRBJ1-1; 11 bases agree with TRBD1. The CDR3 contains 13 residues. With 0 bases clipped from V and 11 bases from J, the junction kept 3 bases outside the gene matches. Germline V lookup: CDR1 SGHRS, CDR2 YFSETQ. The CDR3: CASSLGTGGSAFF. In DNA form, the CDR3 reads TGCGCCAGCAGCTTGGGGACAGGGGGCTCGGCTTTCTTT. Combining the CDR3 with reference TRBV5-1 and TRBJ1-1 gives the whole variable domain KAGVTQTPRYLIKTRGQQVTLSCSPISGHRSVSWYQQTPGQGLQFLFEYFSETQRNKGNFPGRFSGRQFSNSRSEMNVSTLELGDSALYLCASSLGTGGSAFFGQGTRLTVV.

At least ten counts were recorded for this clonotype. The chain employs TRBV7-2 and TRBJ1-1; D may be TRBD1 (6 bases). The CDR3 is 14 amino acids. The V gene's germline CDR1 is SGHTA and CDR2 FQGNSA. Trimming shortened V by 4 bases and J by 5 bases, and 14 bases separated the two germline ends. This CDR3 reads CASSSFEGGTEAFF. The CDR3 DNA reads as TGTGCCAGCAGCTCATTCGAGGGGGGTACTGAAGCTTTCTTT. The complete variable domain, with remaining parts taken from reference TRBV7-2 and TRBJ1-1, reads GAGVSQSPSNKVTEKGKDVELRCDPISGHTALYWYRQSLGQGLEFLIYFQGNSAPDKSGLPSDRFSAERTGGSVSTLTIQRTQQEDSAVYLCASSSFEGGTEAFFGQGTRLTVV.

There are many counts of this clonotype. The rearrangement links TRBV6-2 or TRBV6-3 to TRBJ1-5; no reliable D call. CDR1 and CDR2 from the germline V gene are MNHEY and SVGEGT. The ends were cut back, 2 bases at V and 2 bases at J, with 7 bases in the middle. CDR3 length: 14 amino acids. The CDR3 bases are TGTGCCAGCAGTTACGACCCAGGCAATCAGCCCCAGCATTTT. Amino acids: CASSYDPGNQPQHF.